This T cell receptor (beta chain) was sequenced for a study of identical twins. This clonotype has ten or more counts. Its antigen is not known. TCRdb fed the 5' RACE reads into MiXCR, producing one record per CDR3 protein. The data hold approximately 600,000 distinct CDR3 sequences, with about 7% observed a single time. Overall study results and limits: Twin-shared out-of-frame alpha sequences showed excess low generation probability. Whereas memory repertoires showed no such difference, abundant cord blood beta clonotypes carried fewer insertions.

The same data also went into a second study, on yellow fever vaccine responses in identical twins.

The clonotype comes from a woman under 30 in good health. The sequencing input was PBMCs.

DNA of the CDR3: TGTGCCAGCAGACCCGGACTTTACAATGAGCAGTTCTTC. The encoded protein is CASRPGLYNEQFF. The chain couples TRBV28 to TRBJ2-1; D might be TRBD2 (5 bases). V was clipped by 6 bases and J by 4 bases, with 10 bases between them. Per germline, CDR1 MDHEN and CDR2 SYDVKM. The CDR3 spans 13 residues.